The clone carrying this T cell receptor (beta chain) was detected only once. Antigen specificity is unknown. The PCR made use of 60 Vbeta and 13 Jbeta primers. TCRdb keeps only in-frame clones here, not all; method: immunoSEQ multiplex PCR. The sample carries approximately 180,000 clones, 77% recorded once. The germline CDR1 and CDR2 sequences are MDHEN and SYDVKM. The CDR3 runs to 12 residues. V was cut by 2 bases and J by 8 bases, with 9 bases left in between. This entry is derived from a study of cytomegalovirus exposure and HLA in healthy donors. General observations from the study: Cytomegalovirus-associated TCR beta chains were listed, numbering approximately 150. Many donors carried some public TCRs, although rarity characterized most TCR sequences. Prior analysis indicated that the majority of TCR beta V segments exhibited productivity approximately 87% or approximately 30% of the time.

The sequenced material came from PBMCs. The sequence came from a woman aged 60-75 years in good health and CMV-seropositive. V is TRBV28 and J is TRBJ1-2; D is uncertain. CDR3 region: CASSLLQMGYTF. CDR3 DNA sequence: TGTGCCAGCAGTTTACTACAGATGGGCTACACCTTC.